This T cell receptor beta chain was profiled in a study of cytomegalovirus exposure and HLA in healthy donors. The PCR had 60 Vbeta and 13 Jbeta primers. Clones were sequenced by immunoSEQ multiplex PCR, and TCRdb holds only the in-frame ones, with some missing. The table shows more than 90,000 clones, with over 60% occurring only once. The CDR3 is 16 amino acids. CDR1 and CDR2 (germline): MDHEN, SYDVKM. The V gene lost 5 bases and the J gene lost 7 bases, with 21 bases spanning the gap. The origin of this receptor is a boy between 10 and 17 years old in good health and CMV-seropositive. Sequencing was performed on PBMCs. This sequence joins TRBV28 and TRBJ2-1; TRBD1 might be the D (6 bases). The CDR3 coding sequence is TGTGCCAGCAGTCTACCCACGGACAGATGGAGGAATGAGCAGTTCTTC. Protein product: CASSLPTDRWRNEQFF.